The following is a TCR delta chain sequence with its context. Its specific antigen is unknown. There are no base qualities to consult, and no much larger clone falls within one base. This same CDR3 is encoded by further DNA sequences in the sample. The sample belongs to a study of TRDV2 sequences in healthy donors (dated by TCRdb to the early 2020s). In terms of the full investigation: Some 19 single-cell-derived gamma9delta2 T cell clones spanning the full range of antitumor activity were TCR-sequenced and traced within the bulk repertoire.

The CDR1 and CDR2 encoded by the germline V gene are GEAIGNYY and EKD. The CDR3 numbers 20 residues from cysteine through phenylalanine. Only CDR3 DNA remains: 60 bases, in frame from the first base. Germline trimming amounts to 0 bases on V and 1 base on J, with 14 as the count of junction bases outside the gene matches. Receptor libraries were prepared by PCR. The listed sequencing device is Illumina MiSeq. Per the source publication's procedure: In reporting clonotype frequencies of the TRDV repertoire, clonotypes with just one read were left out. With CATT, TCRdb called clones again from the public reads; duplicate DNA rows were later joined. It is TCRdb's table, rather than the study itself, that gives the V and J calls and clone size. The sample includes about a thousand delta-chain clones, with about 59% observed a single time. 19% of the sample goes to the ten largest clones. The paper's findings and limits, for the study overall: Observed TCRdelta repertoires were highly focused, yet clonotype frequency did not correlate with antitumor functional potential of the respective clone. TCRdelta clonotypes of several highly reactive clones appeared rare, being undetectable in the bulk sequencing data of their donors.

Bulk sequencing of complete TCR delta chain (Vdelta2) repertoires was performed to track the frequency of functionally characterized gamma9delta2 T cell clones. The Dutch blood bank was the source from which peripheral blood of anonymous healthy donors was purchased. The gamma9delta2 T cells analyzed in the study were derived from peripheral blood of healthy donors. This sequence originates from a human donor in good health. The sample comprised Vd2+ gamma-delta T cells from blood. The cell subset or site tag for this specimen amounts to: TCR Vdelta2-expressing (gamma9delta2) T cells. The V and J segments used are TRDV2 and TRDJ1; 12 of the junction bases match TRDD3. The CDR3 in this case is CACDTVRFLGDTSGTDKLIF. In nucleotide form, the sequence is TGTGCCTGTGACACCGTAAGATTCCTGGGGGATACGTCAGGCACCGATAAACTCATCTTT.